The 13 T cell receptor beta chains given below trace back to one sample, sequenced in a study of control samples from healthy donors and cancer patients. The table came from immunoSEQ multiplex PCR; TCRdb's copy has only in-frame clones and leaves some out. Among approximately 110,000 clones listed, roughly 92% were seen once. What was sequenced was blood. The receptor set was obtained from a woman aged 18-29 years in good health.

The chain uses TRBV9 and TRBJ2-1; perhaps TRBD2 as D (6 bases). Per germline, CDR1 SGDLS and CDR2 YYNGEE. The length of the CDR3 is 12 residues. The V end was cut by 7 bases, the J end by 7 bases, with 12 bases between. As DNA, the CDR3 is TGTGCCAGCCGGGGGTCGGGGAATGAGCAGTTCTTC. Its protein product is CASRGSGNEQFF.

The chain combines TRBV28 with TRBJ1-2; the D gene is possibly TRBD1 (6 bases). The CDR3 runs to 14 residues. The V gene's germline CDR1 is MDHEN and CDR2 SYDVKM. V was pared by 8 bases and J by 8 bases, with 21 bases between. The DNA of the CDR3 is TGTGCCAGCGGACCCCCCACAGGGATTAGAGGCTACACCTTC. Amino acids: CASGPPTGIRGYTF.

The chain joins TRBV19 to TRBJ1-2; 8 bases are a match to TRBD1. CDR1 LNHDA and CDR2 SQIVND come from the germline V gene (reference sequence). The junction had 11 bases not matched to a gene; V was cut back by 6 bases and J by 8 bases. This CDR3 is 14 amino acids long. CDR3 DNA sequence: TGTGCCAGTAGGGCAGGGGGCAGGGTACAAGGCTACACCTTC. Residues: CASRAGGRVQGYTF.

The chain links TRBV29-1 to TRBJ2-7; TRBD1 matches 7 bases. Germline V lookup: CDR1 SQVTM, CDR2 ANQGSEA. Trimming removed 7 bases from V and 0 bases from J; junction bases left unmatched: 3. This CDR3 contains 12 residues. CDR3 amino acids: CSAGDSSYEQYF. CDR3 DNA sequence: TGCAGCGCCGGGGACAGCTCCTACGAGCAGTACTTC.

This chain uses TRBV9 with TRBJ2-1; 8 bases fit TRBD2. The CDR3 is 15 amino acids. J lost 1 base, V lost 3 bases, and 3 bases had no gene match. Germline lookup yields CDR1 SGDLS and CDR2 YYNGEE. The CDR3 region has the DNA TGTGCCAGCAGCGGAGGACTAGCATCCTACAATGAGCAGTTCTTC. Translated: CASSGGLASYNEQFF.

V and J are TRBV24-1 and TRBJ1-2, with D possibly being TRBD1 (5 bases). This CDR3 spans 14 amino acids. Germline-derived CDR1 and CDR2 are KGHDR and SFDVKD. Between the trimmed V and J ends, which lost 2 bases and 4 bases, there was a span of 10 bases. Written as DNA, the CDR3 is TGTGCCACCAGTGATTGGGGGAGGTCCTATGGCTACACCTTC. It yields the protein CATSDWGRSYGYTF.

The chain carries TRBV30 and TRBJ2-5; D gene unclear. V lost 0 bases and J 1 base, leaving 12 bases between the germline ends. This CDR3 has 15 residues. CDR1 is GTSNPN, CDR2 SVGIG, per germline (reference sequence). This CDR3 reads CAWSVGLGSQETQYF. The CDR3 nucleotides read TGTGCCTGGAGTGTGGGTTTAGGCAGCCAAGAGACCCAGTACTTC.

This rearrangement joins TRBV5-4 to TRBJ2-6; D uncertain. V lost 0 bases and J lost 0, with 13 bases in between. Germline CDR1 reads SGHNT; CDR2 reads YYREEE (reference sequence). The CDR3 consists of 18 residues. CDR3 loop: CASSLEVTRTSGANVLTF. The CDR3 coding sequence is TGTGCCAGCAGCTTGGAAGTGACCAGGACCTCTGGGGCCAACGTCCTGACTTTC.

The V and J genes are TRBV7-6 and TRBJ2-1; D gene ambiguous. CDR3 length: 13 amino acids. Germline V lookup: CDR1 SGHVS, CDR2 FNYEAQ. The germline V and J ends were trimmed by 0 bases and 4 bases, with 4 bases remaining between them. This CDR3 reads CASSLAEYNEQFF. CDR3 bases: TGTGCCAGCAGCTTAGCCGAGTACAATGAGCAGTTCTTC.

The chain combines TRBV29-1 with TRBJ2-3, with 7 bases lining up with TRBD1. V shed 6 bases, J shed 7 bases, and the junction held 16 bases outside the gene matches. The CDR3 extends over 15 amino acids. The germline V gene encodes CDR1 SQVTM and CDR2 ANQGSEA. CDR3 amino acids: CSVLGTANNENTQYF. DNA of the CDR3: TGCAGCGTCCTCGGGACAGCCAACAACGAGAATACGCAGTATTTT.

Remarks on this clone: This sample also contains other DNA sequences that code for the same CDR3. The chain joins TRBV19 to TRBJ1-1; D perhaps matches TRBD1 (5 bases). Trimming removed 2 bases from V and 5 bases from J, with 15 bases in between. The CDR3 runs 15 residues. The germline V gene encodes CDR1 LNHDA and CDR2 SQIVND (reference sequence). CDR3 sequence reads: CASSILGTGGTEAFF. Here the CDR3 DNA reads TGTGCCAGTAGTATATTGGGGACGGGGGGGACTGAAGCTTTCTTT.

The CDR3 DNA sequence: TGTGCCAGCAGCGTAGGCCCTCCAAACACCGGGGAGCTGTTTTTT. The encoded protein is CASSVGPPNTGELFF. The chain carries TRBV9 and TRBJ2-2; D is unresolved. The CDR3 sequence is 15 residues long. Germline V gene lookup returns CDR1 SGDLS and CDR2 YYNGEE. The V and J ends lost 0 bases and 2 bases respectively, with 8 bases between them.

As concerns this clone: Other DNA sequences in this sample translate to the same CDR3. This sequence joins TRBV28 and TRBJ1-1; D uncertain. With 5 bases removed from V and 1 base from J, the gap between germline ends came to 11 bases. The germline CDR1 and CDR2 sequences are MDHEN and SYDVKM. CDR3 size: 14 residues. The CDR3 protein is CASSPPRKNTEAFF. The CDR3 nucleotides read TGTGCCAGCAGTCCCCCGCGCAAGAACACTGAAGCTTTCTTT.